Presented here are 20 T cell receptor beta chains from one specimen sequenced in a study of cytomegalovirus exposure and HLA in healthy donors (dated by TCRdb to 2015 to 2018). Library preparation used the immunoSEQ multiplex PCR assay. A mixture of 60 forward primers for TCR Vbeta segments and 13 reverse primers for TCR Jbeta segments was used in the multiplex PCR. The table comes from immuneACCESS by way of TCRdb, which keeps in-frame sequences with V and J called. Part of the clones is missing from these tables; in studies checked, under half for an unresolved V gene and the rest for unknown reasons. This sample holds about 59,000 clones; about 81% were observed only once. Of the sample, 6.8% is held by the ten largest clones. Sequences were obtained from PBMCs. The receptors here all came from a man under 40 in good health and CMV-seropositive.

This clone has only one observation. The V call is TRBV1, the J call TRBJ1-3; the table's D call, TRBD1, has no DNA check behind it. TRBV1 is a documented pseudogene. The CDR3 covers 17 residues. The CDR3 protein is CTSSRKRGNLSGNTIYF. CDR3 bases: TGCACCAGCAGCCGGAAAAGGGGAAATCTGTCTGGAAACACCATATATTTT.

The rearrangement uses TRBV4-3 and TRBJ1-6, with D unresolved. Trimming removed 0 bases at V and 7 bases at J, with 10 bases between. The CDR3 has 15 residues. Germline V gives CDR1 LGHNA, CDR2 YSLEER. CDR3 bases: TGCGCCAGCAGCCAAGATCGGGCGGGGAATTCACCCCTCCACTTT. It yields the protein CASSQDRAGNSPLHF.

The chain uses TRBV4-2 and TRBJ2-7; 8 bases fit TRBD2. This CDR3 comprises 16 residues. Losses at the gene ends were 6 bases for V and 0 bases for J; bases not matched to a gene: 10. Germline assignment: CDR1 LGHNA and CDR2 YNFKEQ. The CDR3 sequence is CASRRGLAGLSYEQYF. DNA of the CDR3: TGTGCCAGCAGGCGGGGTCTAGCGGGTCTCTCCTACGAGCAGTACTTC.

This chain uses TRBV30 with TRBJ1-5, with a tentative D call TRBD1 (5 bases). The CDR3 sequence is 16 residues long. The V end lost 3 bases, the J end lost 3 bases, and 18 bases lay between the germline ends. Germline assignment: CDR1 GTSNPN and CDR2 SVGIG (reference sequence). The DNA for the CDR3 is TGTGCCTGGAGCGCTGACAGAAGCAATGCCAATCAGCCCCAGCATTTT. Protein: CAWSADRSNANQPQHF.

The rearrangement joins TRBV6-6 to TRBJ2-3; the D gene is possibly TRBD2 (6 bases). V was pared by 5 bases and J by 2 bases, with 14 bases between. Germline CDR1 and CDR2: MNHNY and SVGAGI (reference sequence). This CDR3 spans 15 amino acids. CDR3 amino acids: CASSEAGYATDTQYF. CDR3 nucleotides: TGTGCCAGCAGTGAGGCGGGGTACGCCACAGATACGCAGTATTTT.

This chain joins TRBV4-3 and TRBJ1-3; 9 positions agree with TRBD1. V was clipped by 4 bases and J by 4 bases; unmatched bases: 8. CDR1 and CDR2 from the germline V gene are LGHNA and YSLEER. The CDR3 contains 16 residues. CDR3 residues: CASSLGTGSHGNTIYF. DNA for the CDR3: TGCGCCAGCAGCCTCGGGACAGGGAGTCACGGAAACACCATATATTTT.

This clone was detected only a few times. The rearrangement joins TRBV7-6 to TRBJ2-3; perhaps TRBD1 as D (5 bases). Trimming removed 1 base at V and 0 bases at J, with 8 bases between. Germline CDR1 and CDR2: SGHVS and FNYEAQ. The CDR3 spans 15 residues. For the CDR3, the DNA is TGTGCCAGCAGCTTAGGACAGCCTAGCACAGATACGCAGTATTTT. Protein product: CASSLGQPSTDTQYF.

CDR3 in DNA: TGTGCCAGCAGCGTAGATGGGGAGGCTGGCTACACCTTC. The encoded protein is CASSVDGEAGYTF. The chain combines TRBV9 with TRBJ1-2, with no clear D. Per germline, CDR1 SGDLS and CDR2 YYNGEE. The CDR3 contains 13 residues. The V and J ends lost 0 bases and 7 bases respectively, with 10 bases between them. Drawing the rest from reference TRBV9 and TRBJ1-2, the complete variable domain is DSGVTQTPKHLITATGQRVTLRCSPRSGDLSVYWYQQSLDQGLQFLIQYYNGEERAKGNILERFSAQQFPDLHSELNLSSLELGDSALYFCASSVDGEAGYTFGSGTRLTVV.

As to this clone: This is likely an artifact of a read error, given a far larger clone one base away. This rearrangement joins TRBV4-3 to TRBJ2-7; the match to TRBD2 covers 7 bases. The CDR3 loop spans 15 amino acids. Looked up from germline, CDR1 is LGHNA and CDR2 is YSLEER. After removal of 1 base from V and 6 bases from J, the junction contained 9 bases not matched to a gene. The DNA for the CDR3 is TGCGCCAGCAGCCAAGGCGGGGGTTACCCTCGCGAGCAGTACTTC. Its translation is CASSQGGGYPREQYF.

The rearrangement links TRBV5-1 to TRBJ2-5; maybe TRBD2 (6 bases). The end of the DNA fits TRBJ2-7 better, so the J call may be wrong. Germline CDR1 SGHRS, CDR2 YFSETQ. The CDR3 has 14 amino acids. The CDR3 DNA is TGCGCCAGCAGCTGGGGACTTGCCGACTACGAGCAGTACTTC. Translation gives CASSWGLADYEQYF.

This clone was recorded a few times. The chain employs TRBV6-4 and TRBJ2-6, with D maybe TRBD1 (6 bases). Germline CDR1 and CDR2: MRHNA and SNTAGT. The CDR3 extends over 15 amino acids. The germline V and J ends were trimmed by 2 bases and 3 bases, with 8 bases remaining between them. The CDR3 spells CASSDTGLGANVLTF. The CDR3 coding sequence is TGTGCCAGCAGTGACACAGGGCTTGGGGCCAACGTCCTGACTTTC.

The V call is TRBV27, the J call TRBJ1-5; TRBD1 is a possible D gene (5 bases). The CDR3 loop spans 15 amino acids. Trimming took 3 bases from V and 0 from J, leaving 9 bases between them. The V gene's germline CDR1 is MNHEY and CDR2 SMNVEV (reference sequence). As DNA, the CDR3 is TGTGCCAGCAGTTTTGCCGGGGGTAGCAATCAGCCCCAGCATTTT. Translation gives CASSFAGGSNQPQHF.

The chain joins TRBV7-9 to TRBJ1-2; TRBD1 might be the D (6 bases). Trimming stripped 2 bases from V and 6 bases from J, with 7 bases between. The germline CDR1 and CDR2 sequences are SEHNR and FQNEAQ (reference sequence). The CDR3 consists of 12 residues. The CDR3 DNA reads TGTGCCAGCAGCTTACAGGGGAATGGCTACACCTTC. This encodes CASSLQGNGYTF.

This clone was recorded once. The V gene is TRBV6-1, the J gene TRBJ2-1; 14 nucleotides match TRBD2. CDR1 and CDR2 (germline): MNHNS, SASEGT. Losses at the gene ends were 4 bases for V and 9 bases for J; bases not matched to a gene: 5. The CDR3 length is 15 residues. CDR3 nucleotide sequence: TGTGCCAGCAGTGGCCGACTAGCGGGGGGGCGTGAGCAGTTCTTC. The encoded protein is CASSGRLAGGREQFF.

This clone has only a few counts. The rearrangement links TRBV19 to TRBJ2-2, with a tentative D call TRBD1 (5 bases). CDR3 size: 14 residues. V was shortened by 4 bases and J by 5 bases, with 11 bases between the two germline ends. The germline V gene has CDR1 LNHDA and CDR2 SQIVND (reference sequence). CDR3 loop: CASSRTLDTGELFF. The CDR3 region has the DNA TGTGCCAGTAGTAGGACACTCGATACCGGGGAGCTGTTTTTT.

V and J are TRBV7-2 and TRBJ1-1; 7 nucleotides align to TRBD1. The CDR3 covers 15 residues. Germline values: CDR1 SGHTA, CDR2 FQGNSA. J was trimmed by 2 bases and V by 4 bases; bases with no gene match: 7. Written as DNA, the CDR3 is TGTGCCAGCAGCTCGTCTCGACAGGGAAACACTGAAGCTTTCTTT. Translating it yields CASSSSRQGNTEAFF.

The V gene is TRBV28, the J gene TRBJ1-4; D remains ambiguous. This CDR3 spans 13 amino acids. The V gene's germline CDR1 is MDHEN and CDR2 SYDVKM. V lost 6 bases and J lost 3, with 8 bases in between. The chain's CDR3 is CASRAAANEKLFF. In DNA, the CDR3 is TGTGCCAGCAGGGCCGCGGCTAATGAAAAACTGTTTTTT.

This rearrangement joins TRBV7-2 to TRBJ2-5; 8 nucleotides agree with TRBD2. The length of the CDR3 is 16 residues. V lost 3 bases to trimming and J lost 5 bases; unmatched junction nucleotides: 11. Germline V gives CDR1 SGHTA, CDR2 FQGNSA. Here the CDR3 reads CASSFNPGGAGETQYF. The CDR3 DNA reads as TGTGCCAGCAGCTTCAACCCCGGGGGGGCCGGTGAGACCCAGTACTTC.

Only a few counts were recorded for this clone. The chain combines TRBV30 with TRBJ1-1; a weak D match, TRBD1 (5 bases). V dropped 5 bases and J dropped 4 bases, with 14 bases sitting between them. CDR1 is GTSNPN, CDR2 SVGIG, per germline (reference sequence). CDR3 size: 13 residues. The CDR3 DNA sequence: TGTGCCTGGGGTGGGGCCCTGCCCACTGAAGCTTTCTTT. It encodes CAWGGALPTEAFF.

As DNA, the CDR3 is TGTGCCAGCATCATCGGAGGACAGGGTTCCTACGAGCAGTACTTC. Its translation: CASIIGGQGSYEQYF. The chain carries TRBV21-1 and TRBJ2-7; the D segment call TRBD1 is taken from the table without a DNA check. TRBV21-1 is a pseudogene segment. The CDR3 covers 15 residues.